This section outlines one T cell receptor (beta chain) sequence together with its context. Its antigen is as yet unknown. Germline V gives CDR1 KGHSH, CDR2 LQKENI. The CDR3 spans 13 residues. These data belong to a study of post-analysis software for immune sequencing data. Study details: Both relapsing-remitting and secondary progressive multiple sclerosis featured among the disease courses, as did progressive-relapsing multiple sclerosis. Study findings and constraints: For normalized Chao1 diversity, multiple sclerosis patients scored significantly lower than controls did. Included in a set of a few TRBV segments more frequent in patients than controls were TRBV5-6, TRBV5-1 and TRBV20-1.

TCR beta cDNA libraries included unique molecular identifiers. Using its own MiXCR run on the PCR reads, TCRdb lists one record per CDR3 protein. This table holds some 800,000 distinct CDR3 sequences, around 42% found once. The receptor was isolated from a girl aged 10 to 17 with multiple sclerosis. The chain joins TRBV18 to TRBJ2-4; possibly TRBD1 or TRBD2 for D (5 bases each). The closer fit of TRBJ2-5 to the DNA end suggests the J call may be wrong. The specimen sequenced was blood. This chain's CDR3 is CASSPQGVETQYF. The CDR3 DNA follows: TGTGCCAGCTCACCTCAGGGAGTAGAGACCCAGTACTTC.